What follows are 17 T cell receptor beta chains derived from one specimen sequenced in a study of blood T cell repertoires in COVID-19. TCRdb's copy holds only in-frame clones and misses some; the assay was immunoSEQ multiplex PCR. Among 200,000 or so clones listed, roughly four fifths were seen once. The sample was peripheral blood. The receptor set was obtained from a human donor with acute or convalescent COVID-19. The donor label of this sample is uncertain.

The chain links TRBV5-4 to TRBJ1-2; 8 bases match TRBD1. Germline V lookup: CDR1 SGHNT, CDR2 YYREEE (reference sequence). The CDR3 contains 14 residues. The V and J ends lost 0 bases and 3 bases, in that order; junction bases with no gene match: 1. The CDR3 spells CASSLDRGDYGYTF. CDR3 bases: TGTGCCAGCAGCTTGGACAGGGGGGACTATGGCTACACCTTC.

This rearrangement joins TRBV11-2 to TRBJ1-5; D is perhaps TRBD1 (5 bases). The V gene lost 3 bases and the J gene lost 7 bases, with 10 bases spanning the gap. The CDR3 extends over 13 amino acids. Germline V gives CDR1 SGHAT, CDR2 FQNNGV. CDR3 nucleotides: TGTGCCAGCAGCTTGCAGGGCGGACAGCCCCAGCATTTT. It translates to CASSLQGGQPQHF.

CDR3 region: CASSPYQGSEGYTF. The DNA of the CDR3 is TGCGCCAGCAGCCCGTATCAGGGGAGCGAGGGCTACACCTTC. This chain connects TRBV5-1 to TRBJ1-2; possibly TRBD1 for D (6 bases). Germline V gives CDR1 SGHRS, CDR2 YFSETQ. V lost 4 bases and J lost 8, with 18 bases in between. The CDR3 covers 14 residues. Filled out from reference TRBV5-1 and TRBJ1-2, the complete variable domain reads KAGVTQTPRYLIKTRGQQVTLSCSPISGHRSVSWYQQTPGQGLQFLFEYFSETQRNKGNFPGRFSGRQFSNSRSEMNVSTLELGDSALYLCASSPYQGSEGYTFGSGTRLTVV.

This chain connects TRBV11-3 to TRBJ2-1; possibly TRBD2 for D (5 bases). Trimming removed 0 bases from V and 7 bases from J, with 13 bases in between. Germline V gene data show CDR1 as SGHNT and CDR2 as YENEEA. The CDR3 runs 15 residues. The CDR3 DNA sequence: TGTGCCAGCAGCTTAGAGGGCGGGCGGCGAAATGAGCAGTTCTTC. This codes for CASSLEGGRRNEQFF.

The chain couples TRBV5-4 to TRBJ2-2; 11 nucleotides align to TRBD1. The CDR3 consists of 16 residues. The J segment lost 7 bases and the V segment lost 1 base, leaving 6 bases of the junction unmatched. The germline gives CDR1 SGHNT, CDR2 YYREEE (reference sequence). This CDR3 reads CASSLRGTGGNGELFF. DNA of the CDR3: TGTGCCAGCAGCTTGCGAGGGACAGGGGGAAACGGGGAGCTGTTTTTT.

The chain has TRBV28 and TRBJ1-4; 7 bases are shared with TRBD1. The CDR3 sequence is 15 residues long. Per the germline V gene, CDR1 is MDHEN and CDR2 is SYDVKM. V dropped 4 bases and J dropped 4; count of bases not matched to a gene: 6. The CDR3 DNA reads TGTGCCAGCAGTTCAGGGACAGCAGTTAATGAAAAACTGTTTTTT. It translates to CASSSGTAVNEKLFF. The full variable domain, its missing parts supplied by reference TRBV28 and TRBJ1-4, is DVKVTQSSRYLVKRTGEKVFLECVQDMDHENMFWYRQDPGLGLRLIYFSYDVKMKEKGDIPEGYSVSREKKERFSLILESASTNQTSMYLCASSSGTAVNEKLFFGSGTQLSVL.

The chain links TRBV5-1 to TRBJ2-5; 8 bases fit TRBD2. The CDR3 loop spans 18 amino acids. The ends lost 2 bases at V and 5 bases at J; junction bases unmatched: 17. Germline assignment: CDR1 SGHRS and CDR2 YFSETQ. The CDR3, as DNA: TGCGCCAGCAGCTTCCCACTCCAGGACCCCGGGGGGGTGGAGACCCAGTACTTC. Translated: CASSFPLQDPGGVETQYF.

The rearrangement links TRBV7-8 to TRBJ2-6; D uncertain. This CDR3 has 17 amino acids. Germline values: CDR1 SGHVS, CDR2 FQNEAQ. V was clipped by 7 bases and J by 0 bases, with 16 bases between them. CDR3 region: CASTPPQLTSGANVLTF. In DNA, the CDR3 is TGTGCCAGCACCCCCCCCCAACTTACCTCTGGGGCCAACGTCCTGACTTTC.

The CDR3 nucleotides read TGTGCCAGCAGCTCTACCCGGGGGACTGAAGCTTTCTTT. Its protein is CASSSTRGTEAFF. The V gene is TRBV5-8, the J gene TRBJ1-1; D possibly corresponds to TRBD1 (5 bases). This CDR3 has 13 residues. The germline CDR1 and CDR2 sequences are SGHTS and YDEGEE. Trimming removed 3 bases from V and 5 bases from J, with 11 bases in between.

CDR3 region: CASSPRDRASSYNEQFF. Written as DNA, the CDR3 is TGTGCCAGCTCACCAAGGGACAGGGCAAGCTCCTACAATGAGCAGTTCTTC. This rearrangement joins TRBV18 to TRBJ2-1, with 9 nucleotides matching TRBD1. J gave up 0 bases and V 2 bases, and 5 bases lay outside the gene matches. The CDR3 loop spans 17 amino acids. Germline lookup yields CDR1 KGHSH and CDR2 LQKENI. The full variable domain, in which reference TRBV18 and TRBJ2-1 provide the parts outside the CDR3, is NAGVMQNPRHLVRRRGQEARLRCSPMKGHSHVYWYRQLPEEGLKFMVYLQKENIIDESGMPKERFSAEFPKEGPSILRIQQVVRGDSAAYFCASSPRDRASSYNEQFFGPGTRLTVL.

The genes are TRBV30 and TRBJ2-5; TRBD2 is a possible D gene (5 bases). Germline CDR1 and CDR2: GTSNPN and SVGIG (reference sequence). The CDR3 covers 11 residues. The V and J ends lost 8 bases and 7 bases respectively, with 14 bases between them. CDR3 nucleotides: TGTGCCCGCCGGGGTCTAAGGACCCAGTACTTC. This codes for CARRGLRTQYF.

The CDR3 nucleotides read TGTGCCAGCAGTTCGGAGGGGCTCGGCAATCAGCCCCAGCATTTT. It codes for CASSSEGLGNQPQHF. The genes are TRBV6-5 and TRBJ1-5; a possible D gene is TRBD1 (5 bases). V shed 4 bases and J shed 2 bases, with 12 bases lying between them. Germline loops: CDR1 MNHEY, CDR2 SVGAGI. The CDR3 consists of 15 residues.

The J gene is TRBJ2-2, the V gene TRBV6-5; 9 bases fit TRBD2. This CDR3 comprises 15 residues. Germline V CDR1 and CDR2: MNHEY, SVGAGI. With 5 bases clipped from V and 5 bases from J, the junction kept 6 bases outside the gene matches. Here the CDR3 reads CASSRREGGTGELFF. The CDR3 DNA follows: TGTGCCAGCAGTCGGCGGGAGGGCGGGACCGGGGAGCTGTTTTTT.

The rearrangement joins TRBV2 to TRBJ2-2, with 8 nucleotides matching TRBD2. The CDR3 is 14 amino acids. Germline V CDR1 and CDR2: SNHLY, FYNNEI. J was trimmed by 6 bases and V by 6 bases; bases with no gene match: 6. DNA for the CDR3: TGTGCCAGCAGCCCAGAGACTAGCGCCGGGGAGCTGTTTTTT. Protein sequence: CASSPETSAGELFF.

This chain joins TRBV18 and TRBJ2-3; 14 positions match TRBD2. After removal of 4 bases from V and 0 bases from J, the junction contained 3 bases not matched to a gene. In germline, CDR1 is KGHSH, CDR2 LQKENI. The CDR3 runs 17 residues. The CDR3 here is CASSQGLAGGSTDTQYF. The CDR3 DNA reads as TGTGCCAGCTCACAAGGACTAGCGGGAGGAAGCACAGATACGCAGTATTTT.

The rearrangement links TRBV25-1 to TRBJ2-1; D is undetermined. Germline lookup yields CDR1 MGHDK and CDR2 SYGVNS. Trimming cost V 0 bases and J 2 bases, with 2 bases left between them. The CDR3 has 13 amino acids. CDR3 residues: CASSEYAYNEQFF. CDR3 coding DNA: TGTGCCAGCAGTGAATACGCCTACAATGAGCAGTTCTTC.

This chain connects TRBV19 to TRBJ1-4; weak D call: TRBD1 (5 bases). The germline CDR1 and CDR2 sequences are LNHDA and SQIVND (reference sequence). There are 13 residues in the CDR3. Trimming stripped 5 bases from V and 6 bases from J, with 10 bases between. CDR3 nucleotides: TGTGCCAGTAGTCTACAGGTTCATGAAAAACTGTTTTTT. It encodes CASSLQVHEKLFF.